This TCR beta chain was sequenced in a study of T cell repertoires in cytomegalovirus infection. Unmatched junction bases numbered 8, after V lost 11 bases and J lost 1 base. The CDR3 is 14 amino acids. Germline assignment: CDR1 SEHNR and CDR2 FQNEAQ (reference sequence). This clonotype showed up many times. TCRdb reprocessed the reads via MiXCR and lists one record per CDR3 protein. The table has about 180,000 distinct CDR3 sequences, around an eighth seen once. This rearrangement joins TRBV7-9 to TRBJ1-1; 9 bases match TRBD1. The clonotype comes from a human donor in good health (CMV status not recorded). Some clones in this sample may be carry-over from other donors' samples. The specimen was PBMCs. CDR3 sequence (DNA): TGTGCCGTACAAACAGGGGGCGCGAACACTGAAGCTTTCTTT. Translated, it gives CAVQTGGANTEAFF.